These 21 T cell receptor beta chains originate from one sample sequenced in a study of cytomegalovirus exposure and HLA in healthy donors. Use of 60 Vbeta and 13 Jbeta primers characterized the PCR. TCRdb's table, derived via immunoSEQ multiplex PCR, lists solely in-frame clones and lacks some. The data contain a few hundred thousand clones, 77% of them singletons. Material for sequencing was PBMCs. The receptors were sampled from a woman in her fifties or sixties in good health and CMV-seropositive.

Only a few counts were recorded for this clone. The CDR3 coding sequence is TGTGCCAGCAGTTTCCAAACAGGGAAGGGGAACAATGAGCAGTTCTTC. It yields the protein CASSFQTGKGNNEQFF. The gene calls are TRBV28 and TRBJ2-1, with D maybe TRBD1 (6 bases). Per germline, CDR1 MDHEN and CDR2 SYDVKM. The germline V and J ends were trimmed by 3 bases and 5 bases, with 17 bases remaining between them. The CDR3 consists of 16 residues. Supplemented by reference TRBV28 and TRBJ2-1, the full variable domain reads DVKVTQSSRYLVKRTGEKVFLECVQDMDHENMFWYRQDPGLGLRLIYFSYDVKMKEKGDIPEGYSVSREKKERFSLILESASTNQTSMYLCASSFQTGKGNNEQFFGPGTRLTVL.

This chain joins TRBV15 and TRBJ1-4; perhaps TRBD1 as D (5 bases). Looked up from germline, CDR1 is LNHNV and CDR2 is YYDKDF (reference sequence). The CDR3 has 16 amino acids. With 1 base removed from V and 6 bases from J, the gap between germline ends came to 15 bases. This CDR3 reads CATSRALSGWDEKLFF. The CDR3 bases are TGTGCCACCAGCAGAGCTCTTTCAGGGTGGGATGAAAAACTGTTTTTT. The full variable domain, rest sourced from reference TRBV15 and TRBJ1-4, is DAMVIQNPRYQVTQFGKPVTLSCSQTLNHNVMYWYQQKSSQAPKLLFHYYDKDFNNEADTPDNFQSRRPNTSFCFLDIRSPGLGDTAMYLCATSRALSGWDEKLFFGSGTQLSVL.

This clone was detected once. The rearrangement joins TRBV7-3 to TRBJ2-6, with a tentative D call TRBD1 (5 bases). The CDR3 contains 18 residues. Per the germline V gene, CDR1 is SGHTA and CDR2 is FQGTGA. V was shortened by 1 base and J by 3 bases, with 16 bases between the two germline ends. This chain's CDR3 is CASSLSPTAIGGANVLTF. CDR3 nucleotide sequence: TGTGCCAGCAGCTTAAGTCCGACAGCCATTGGTGGGGCCAACGTCCTGACTTTC. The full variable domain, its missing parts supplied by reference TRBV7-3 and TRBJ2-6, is GAGVSQTPSNKVTEKGKYVELRCDPISGHTALYWYRQSLGQGPEFLIYFQGTGAADDSGLPNDRFFAVRPEGSVSTLKIQRTERGDSAVYLCASSLSPTAIGGANVLTFGAGSRLTVL.

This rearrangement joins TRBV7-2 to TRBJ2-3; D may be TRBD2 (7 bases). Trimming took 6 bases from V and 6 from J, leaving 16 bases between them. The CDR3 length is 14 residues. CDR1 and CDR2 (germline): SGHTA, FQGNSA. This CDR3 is CASRWGGAADTQYF. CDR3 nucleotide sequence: TGTGCCAGCAGGTGGGGGGGGGCCGCGGATACGCAGTATTTT.

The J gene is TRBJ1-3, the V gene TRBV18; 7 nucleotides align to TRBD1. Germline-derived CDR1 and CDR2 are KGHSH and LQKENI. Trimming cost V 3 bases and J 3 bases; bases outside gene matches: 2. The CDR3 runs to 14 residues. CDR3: CASSPGTDGNTIYF. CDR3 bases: TGTGCCAGCTCACCCGGGACAGATGGAAACACCATATATTTT. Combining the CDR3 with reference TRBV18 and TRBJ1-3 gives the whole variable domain NAGVMQNPRHLVRRRGQEARLRCSPMKGHSHVYWYRQLPEEGLKFMVYLQKENIIDESGMPKERFSAEFPKEGPSILRIQQVVRGDSAAYFCASSPGTDGNTIYFGEGSWLTVV.

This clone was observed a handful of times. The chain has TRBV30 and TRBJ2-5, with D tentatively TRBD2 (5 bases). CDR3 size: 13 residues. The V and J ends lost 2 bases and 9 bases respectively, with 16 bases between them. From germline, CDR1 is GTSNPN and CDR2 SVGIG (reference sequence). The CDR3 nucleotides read TGTGCCTGGAGTCAAGGAGGTCCAAAGGCCCAGTACTTC. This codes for CAWSQGGPKAQYF.

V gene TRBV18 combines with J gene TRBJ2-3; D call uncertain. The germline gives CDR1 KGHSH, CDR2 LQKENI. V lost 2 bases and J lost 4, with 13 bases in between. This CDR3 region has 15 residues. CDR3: CASSPGSKRADTQYF. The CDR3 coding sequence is TGTGCCAGCTCACCAGGGTCCAAACGGGCAGATACGCAGTATTTT.

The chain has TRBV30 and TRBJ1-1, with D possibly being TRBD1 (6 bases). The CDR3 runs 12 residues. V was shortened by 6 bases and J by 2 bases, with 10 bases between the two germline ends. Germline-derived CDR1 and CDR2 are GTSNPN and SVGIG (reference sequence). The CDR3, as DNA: TGTGCCTGTCGGACAGCAAACACTGAAGCTTTCTTT. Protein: CACRTANTEAFF.

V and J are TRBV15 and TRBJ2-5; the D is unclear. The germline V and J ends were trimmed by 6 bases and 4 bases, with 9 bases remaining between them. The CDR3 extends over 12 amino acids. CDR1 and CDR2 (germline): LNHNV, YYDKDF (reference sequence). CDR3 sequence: CATRESGETQYF. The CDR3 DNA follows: TGTGCCACCAGAGAGTCGGGAGAGACCCAGTACTTC.

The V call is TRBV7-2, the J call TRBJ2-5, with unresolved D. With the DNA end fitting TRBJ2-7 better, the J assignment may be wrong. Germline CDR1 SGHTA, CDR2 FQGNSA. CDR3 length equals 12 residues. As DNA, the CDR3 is TGTGCCAGCGGCGTTGACTTATACGAGCAGTACTTC. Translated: CASGVDLYEQYF.

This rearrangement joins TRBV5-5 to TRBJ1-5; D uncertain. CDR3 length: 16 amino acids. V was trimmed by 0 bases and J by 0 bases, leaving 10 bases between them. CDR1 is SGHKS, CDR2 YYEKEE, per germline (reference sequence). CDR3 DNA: TGTGCCAGCAGCTTGGTTCCCGGAGATAGCAATCAGCCCCAGCATTTT. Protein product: CASSLVPGDSNQPQHF.

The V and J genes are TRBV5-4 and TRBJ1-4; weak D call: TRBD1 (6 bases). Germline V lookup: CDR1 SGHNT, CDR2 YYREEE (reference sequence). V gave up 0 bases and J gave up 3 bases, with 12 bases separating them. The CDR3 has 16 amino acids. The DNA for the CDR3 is TGTGCCAGCAGCTTGGCGGGGGGGCCAGCTAATGAAAAACTGTTTTTT. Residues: CASSLAGGPANEKLFF.

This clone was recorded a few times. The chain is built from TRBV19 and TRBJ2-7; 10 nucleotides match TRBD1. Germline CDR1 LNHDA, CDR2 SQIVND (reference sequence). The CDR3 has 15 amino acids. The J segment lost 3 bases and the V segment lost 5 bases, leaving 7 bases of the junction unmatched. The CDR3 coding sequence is TGTGCCAGTAGTTTAGCCGGGACAGGGGACTACGAGCAGTACTTC. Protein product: CASSLAGTGDYEQYF.

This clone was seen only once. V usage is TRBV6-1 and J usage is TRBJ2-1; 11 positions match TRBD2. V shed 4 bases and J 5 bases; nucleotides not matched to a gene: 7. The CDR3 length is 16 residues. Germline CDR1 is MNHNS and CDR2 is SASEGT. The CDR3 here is CASSGGASGRNNEQFF. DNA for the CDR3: TGTGCCAGCAGTGGTGGAGCTAGCGGGAGGAACAATGAGCAGTTCTTC.

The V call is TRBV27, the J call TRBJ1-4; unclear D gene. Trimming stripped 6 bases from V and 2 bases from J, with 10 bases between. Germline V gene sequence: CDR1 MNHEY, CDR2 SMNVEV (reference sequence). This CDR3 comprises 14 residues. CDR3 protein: CASRGRHTNEKLFF. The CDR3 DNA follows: TGTGCCAGCAGGGGGAGACATACTAATGAAAAACTGTTTTTT. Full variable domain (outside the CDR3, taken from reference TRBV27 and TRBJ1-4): EAQVTQNPRYLITVTGKKLTVTCSQNMNHEYMSWYRQDPGLGLRQIYYSMNVEVTDKGDVPEGYKVSRKEKRNFPLILESPSPNQTSLYFCASRGRHTNEKLFFGSGTQLSVL.

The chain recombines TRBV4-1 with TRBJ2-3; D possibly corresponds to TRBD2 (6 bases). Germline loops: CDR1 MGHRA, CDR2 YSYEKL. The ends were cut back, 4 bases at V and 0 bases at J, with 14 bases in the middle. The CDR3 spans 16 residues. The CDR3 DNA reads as TGCGCCAGCAGCCCCATAGCGGTTAGGAGCACAGATACGCAGTATTTT. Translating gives CASSPIAVRSTDTQYF.

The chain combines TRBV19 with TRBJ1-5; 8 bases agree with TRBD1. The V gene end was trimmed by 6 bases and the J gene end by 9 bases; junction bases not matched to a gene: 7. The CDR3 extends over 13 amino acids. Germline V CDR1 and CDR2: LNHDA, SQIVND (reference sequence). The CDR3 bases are TGTGCCAGTAGATTACAGGGGGGTCGGCCCCAGCATTTT. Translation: CASRLQGGRPQHF.

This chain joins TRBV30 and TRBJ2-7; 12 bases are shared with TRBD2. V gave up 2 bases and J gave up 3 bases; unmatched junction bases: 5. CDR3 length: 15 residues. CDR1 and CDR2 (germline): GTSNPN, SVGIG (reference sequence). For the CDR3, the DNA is TGTGCCTGGAGTCAGAAGGGACTAGCGGGCTACGAGCAGTACTTC. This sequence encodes CAWSQKGLAGYEQYF.

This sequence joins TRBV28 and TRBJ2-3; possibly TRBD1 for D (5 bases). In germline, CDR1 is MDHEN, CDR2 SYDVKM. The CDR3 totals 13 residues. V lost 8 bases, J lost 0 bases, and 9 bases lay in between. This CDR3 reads CASSQASTDTQYF. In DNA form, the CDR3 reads TGTGCCAGCTCACAGGCTAGCACAGATACGCAGTATTTT.

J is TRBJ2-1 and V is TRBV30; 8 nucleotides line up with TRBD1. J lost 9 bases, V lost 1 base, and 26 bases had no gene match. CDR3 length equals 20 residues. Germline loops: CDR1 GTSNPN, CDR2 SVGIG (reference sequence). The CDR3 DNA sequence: TGTGCCTGGAGTGGATCCCGACAGGGGATGAGGGTCCCCCTTTCGGGTGAGCAGTTCTTC. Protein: CAWSGSRQGMRVPLSGEQFF.

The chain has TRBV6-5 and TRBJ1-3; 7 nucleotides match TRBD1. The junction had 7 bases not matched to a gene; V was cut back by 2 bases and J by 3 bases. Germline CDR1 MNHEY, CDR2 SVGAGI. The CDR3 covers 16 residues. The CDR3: CASSYTGVLGGNTIYF. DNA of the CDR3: TGTGCCAGCAGTTACACAGGGGTTCTAGGTGGAAACACCATATATTTT.